The clone carrying this TCR beta chain was picked up one time. Its target is unknown. The data were taken from a study of T cell responses to AZD1222 COVID-19 vaccine. Assay used: immunoSEQ multiplex PCR; TCRdb lists only in-frame clones, some missing. The data show roughly 86,000 clones, approximately 92% seen once. The study, taken as a whole, reports: The donor cohort was predominantly white British with a female majority, and clonal diversity may have been underestimated.

V was clipped by 3 bases and J by 7 bases, with 9 bases between them. The CDR3 covers 13 residues. CDR1 is MRHNA, CDR2 SNTAGT, per germline. The V and J genes are TRBV6-4 and TRBJ2-2, with D tentatively TRBD1 (6 bases). The starting material was peripheral blood, obtained on day 0 of AZD1222 vaccination. This clonotype originated in an adult in good health. The CDR3 nucleotides read TGTGCCAGCAGTGAGTCAGGGGACGGGGAGCTGTTTTTT. Translating it yields CASSESGDGELFF.